Sequencing of this T cell receptor beta chain was carried out in a study of cytomegalovirus exposure and HLA in healthy donors. Germline lookup yields CDR1 SNHLY and CDR2 FYNNEI. V lost 4 bases and J lost 4; bases outside the gene matches: 9. The CDR3 consists of 17 residues. The PCR was carried out with 60 Vbeta primers and 13 Jbeta primers. TCRdb's copy holds only in-frame clones and misses some; the assay was immunoSEQ multiplex PCR. This sample has 100,000 or so clones, with approximately 72% found just once. The TCR originated in a woman aged 40 to 50 in good health and CMV-seronegative. This rearrangement joins TRBV2 to TRBJ2-7; 14 nucleotides line up with TRBD2. Specimen: PBMCs. The CDR3 is CASSGPGTSGSSYEQYF. The DNA of the CDR3 is TGTGCCAGCAGTGGTCCCGGGACTAGCGGGAGCTCGTACGAGCAGTACTTC.